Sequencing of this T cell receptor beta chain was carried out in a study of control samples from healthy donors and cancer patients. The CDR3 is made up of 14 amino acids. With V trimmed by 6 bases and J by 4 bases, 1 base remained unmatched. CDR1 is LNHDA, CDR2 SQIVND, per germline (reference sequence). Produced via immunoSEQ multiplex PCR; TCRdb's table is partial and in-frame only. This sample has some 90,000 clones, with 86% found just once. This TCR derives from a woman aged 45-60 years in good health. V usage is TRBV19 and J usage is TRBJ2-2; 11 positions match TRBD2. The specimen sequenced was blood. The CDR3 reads CASSTSGGTGELFF. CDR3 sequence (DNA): TGTGCCAGTAGCACTAGCGGGGGCACCGGGGAGCTGTTTTTT.